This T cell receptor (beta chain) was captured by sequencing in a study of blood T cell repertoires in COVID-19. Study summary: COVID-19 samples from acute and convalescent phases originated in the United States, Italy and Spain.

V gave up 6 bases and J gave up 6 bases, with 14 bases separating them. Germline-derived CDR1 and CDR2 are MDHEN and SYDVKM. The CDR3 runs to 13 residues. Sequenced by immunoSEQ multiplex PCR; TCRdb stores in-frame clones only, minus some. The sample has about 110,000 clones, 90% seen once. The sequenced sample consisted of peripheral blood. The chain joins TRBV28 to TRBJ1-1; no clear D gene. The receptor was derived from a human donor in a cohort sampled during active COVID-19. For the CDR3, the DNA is TGTGCCAGCAGCCCCGAACATGAGGCTGAAGCTTTCTTT. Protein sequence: CASSPEHEAEAFF.